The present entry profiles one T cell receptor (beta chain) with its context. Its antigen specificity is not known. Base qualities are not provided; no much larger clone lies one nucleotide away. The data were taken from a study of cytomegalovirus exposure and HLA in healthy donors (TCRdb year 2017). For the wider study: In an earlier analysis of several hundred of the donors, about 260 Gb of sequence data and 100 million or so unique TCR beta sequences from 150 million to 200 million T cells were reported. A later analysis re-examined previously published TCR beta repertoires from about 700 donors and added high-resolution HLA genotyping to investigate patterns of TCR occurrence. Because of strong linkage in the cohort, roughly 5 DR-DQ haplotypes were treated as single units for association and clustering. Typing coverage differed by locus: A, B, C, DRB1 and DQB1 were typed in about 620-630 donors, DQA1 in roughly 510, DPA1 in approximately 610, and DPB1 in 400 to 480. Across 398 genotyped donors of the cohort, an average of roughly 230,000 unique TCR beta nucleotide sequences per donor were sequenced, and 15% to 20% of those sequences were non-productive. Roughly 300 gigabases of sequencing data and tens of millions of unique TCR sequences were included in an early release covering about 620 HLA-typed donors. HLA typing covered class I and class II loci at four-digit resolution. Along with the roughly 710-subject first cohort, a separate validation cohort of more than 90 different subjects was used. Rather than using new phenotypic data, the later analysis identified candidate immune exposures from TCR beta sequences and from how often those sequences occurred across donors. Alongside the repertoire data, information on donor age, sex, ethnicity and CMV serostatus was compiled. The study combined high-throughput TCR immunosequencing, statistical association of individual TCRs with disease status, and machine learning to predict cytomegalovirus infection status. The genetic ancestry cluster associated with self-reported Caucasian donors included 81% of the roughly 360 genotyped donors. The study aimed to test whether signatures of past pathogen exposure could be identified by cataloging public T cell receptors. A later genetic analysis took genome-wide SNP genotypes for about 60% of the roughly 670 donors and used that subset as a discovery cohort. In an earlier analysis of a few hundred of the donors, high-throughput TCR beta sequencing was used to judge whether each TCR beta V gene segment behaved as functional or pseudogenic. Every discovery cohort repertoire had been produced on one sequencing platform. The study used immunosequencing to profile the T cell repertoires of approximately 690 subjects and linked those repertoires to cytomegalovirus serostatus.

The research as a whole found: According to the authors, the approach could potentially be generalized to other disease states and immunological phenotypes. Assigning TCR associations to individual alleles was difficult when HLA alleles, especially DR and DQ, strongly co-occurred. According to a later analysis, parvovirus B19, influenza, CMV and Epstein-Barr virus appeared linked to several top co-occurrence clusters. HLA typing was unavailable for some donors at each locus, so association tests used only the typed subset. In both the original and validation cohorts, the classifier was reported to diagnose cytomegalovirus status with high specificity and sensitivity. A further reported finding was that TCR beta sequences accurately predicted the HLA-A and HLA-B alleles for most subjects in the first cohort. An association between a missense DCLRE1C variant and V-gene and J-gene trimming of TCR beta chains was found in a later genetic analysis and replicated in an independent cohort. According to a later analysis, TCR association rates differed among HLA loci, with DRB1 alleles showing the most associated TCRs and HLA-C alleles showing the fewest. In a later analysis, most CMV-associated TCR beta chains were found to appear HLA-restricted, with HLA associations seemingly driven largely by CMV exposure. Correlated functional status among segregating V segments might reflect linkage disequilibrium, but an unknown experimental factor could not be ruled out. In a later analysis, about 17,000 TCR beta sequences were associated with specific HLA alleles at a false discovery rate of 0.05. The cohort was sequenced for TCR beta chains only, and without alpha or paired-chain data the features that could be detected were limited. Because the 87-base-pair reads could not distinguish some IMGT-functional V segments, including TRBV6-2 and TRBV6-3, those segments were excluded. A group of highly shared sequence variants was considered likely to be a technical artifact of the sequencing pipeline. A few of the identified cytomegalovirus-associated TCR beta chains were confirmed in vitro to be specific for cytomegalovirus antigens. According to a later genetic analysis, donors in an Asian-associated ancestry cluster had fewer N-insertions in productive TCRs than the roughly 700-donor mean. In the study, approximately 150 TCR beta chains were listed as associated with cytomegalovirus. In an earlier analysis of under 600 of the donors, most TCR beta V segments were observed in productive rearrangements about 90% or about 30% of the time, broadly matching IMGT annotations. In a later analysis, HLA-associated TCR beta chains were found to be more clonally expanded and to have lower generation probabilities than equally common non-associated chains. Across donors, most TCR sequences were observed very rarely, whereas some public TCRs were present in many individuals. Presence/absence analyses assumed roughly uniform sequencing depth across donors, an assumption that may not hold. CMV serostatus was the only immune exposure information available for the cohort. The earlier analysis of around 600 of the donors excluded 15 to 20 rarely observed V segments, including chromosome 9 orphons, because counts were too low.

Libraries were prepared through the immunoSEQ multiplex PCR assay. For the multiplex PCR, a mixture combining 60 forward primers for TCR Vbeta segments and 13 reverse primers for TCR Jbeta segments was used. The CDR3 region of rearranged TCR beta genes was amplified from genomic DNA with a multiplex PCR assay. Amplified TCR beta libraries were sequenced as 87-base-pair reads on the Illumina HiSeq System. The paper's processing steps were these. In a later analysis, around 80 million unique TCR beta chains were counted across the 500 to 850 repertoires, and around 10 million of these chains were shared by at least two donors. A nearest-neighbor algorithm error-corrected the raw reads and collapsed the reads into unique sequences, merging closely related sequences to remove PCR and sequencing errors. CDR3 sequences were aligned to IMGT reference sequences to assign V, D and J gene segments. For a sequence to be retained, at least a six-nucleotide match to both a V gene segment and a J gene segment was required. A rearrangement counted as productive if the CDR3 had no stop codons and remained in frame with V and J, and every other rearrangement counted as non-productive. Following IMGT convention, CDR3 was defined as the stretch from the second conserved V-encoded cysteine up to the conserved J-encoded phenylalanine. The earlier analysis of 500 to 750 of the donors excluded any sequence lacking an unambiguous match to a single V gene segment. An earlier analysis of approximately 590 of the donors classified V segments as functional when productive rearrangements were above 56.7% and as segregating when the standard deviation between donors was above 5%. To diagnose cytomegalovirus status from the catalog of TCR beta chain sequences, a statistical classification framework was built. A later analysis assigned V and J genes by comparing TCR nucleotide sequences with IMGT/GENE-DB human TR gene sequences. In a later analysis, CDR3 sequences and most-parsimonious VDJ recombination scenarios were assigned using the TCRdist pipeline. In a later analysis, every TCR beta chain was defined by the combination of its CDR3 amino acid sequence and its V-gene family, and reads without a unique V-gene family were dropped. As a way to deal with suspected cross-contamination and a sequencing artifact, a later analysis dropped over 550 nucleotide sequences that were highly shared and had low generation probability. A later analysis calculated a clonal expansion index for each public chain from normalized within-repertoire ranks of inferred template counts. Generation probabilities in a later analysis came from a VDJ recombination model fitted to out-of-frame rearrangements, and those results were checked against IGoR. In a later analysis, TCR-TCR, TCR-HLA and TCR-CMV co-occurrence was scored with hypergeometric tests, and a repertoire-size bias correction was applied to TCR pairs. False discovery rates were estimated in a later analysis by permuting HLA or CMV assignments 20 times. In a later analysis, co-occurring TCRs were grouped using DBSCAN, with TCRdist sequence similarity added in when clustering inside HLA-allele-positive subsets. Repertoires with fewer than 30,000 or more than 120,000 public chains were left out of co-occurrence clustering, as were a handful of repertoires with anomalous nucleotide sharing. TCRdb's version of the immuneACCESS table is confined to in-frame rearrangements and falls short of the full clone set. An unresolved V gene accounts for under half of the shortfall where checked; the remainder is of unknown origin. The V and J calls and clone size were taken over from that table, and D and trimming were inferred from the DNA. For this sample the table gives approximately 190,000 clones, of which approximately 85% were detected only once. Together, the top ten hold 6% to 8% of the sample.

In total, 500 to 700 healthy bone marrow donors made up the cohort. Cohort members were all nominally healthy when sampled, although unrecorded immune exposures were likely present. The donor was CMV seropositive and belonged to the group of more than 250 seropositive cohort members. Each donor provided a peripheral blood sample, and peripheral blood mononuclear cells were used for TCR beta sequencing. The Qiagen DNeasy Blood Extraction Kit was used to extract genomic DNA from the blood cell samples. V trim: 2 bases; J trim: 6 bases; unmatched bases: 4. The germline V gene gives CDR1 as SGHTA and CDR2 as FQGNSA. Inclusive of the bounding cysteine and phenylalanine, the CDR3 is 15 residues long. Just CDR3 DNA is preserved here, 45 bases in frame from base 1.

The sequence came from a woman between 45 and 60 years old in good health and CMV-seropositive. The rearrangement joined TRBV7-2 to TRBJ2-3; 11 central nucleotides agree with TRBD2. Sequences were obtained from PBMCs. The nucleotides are TGTGCCAGCAGCTTACTAGCGGGGGGTCATGATACGCAGTATTTT. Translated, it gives CASSLLAGGHDTQYF.